Below are 32 T cell receptor beta chains sequenced from a single sample in a study of shared clonotypes between healthy human individuals (dated by TCRdb to the early 2020s). The method was the immunoSEQ multiplex PCR assay. TCRdb limited this immuneACCESS table to in-frame rearrangements with V and J called. A share of clones is missing; checked studies link under half to unresolved V genes, and the rest is unexplained. The sample has around 990,000 clones on record, 70% to 85% of them singletons. The ten top clones hold 0.85% to 1% of the sample. Sequenced sample: memory CD4+ T cells from PBMCs. Interpreted using the paper, the cell subset or site label stands for: CD45RA-negative fraction. The receptors were gathered from a man between 18 and 35 years old in good health. Some clones in this sample may be carry-over from other donors' samples.

The CDR3 loop reads CASSLRGGNTEAFF. CDR3 DNA: TGTGCCAGTAGTCTACGGGGAGGAAACACTGAAGCTTTCTTT. The rearrangement links TRBV19 to TRBJ1-1; no reliable D call. CDR1 is LNHDA, CDR2 SQIVND, per germline (reference sequence). The CDR3 has 14 amino acids. Trimming pared 5 bases from V and 2 bases from J, leaving 12 bases between.

This rearrangement joins TRBV28 to TRBJ2-5, with TRBD2 as a possible D gene (7 bases). CDR3 length equals 14 residues. Germline CDR1 MDHEN, CDR2 SYDVKM. V was shortened by 8 bases and J by 1 base, with 14 bases between the two germline ends. The CDR3 spells CASAGAYTQETQYF. CDR3 DNA sequence: TGTGCCAGCGCGGGGGCCTACACCCAAGAGACCCAGTACTTC.

This clone was counted only a few times. The rearrangement uses TRBV18 and TRBJ1-3, with 10 bases lining up with TRBD1. The CDR3 length is 17 residues. The germline gives CDR1 KGHSH, CDR2 LQKENI. V was pared by 5 bases and J by 0 bases, with 7 bases of the junction left unmatched. DNA of the CDR3: TGTGCCAGCTCATCGCCGACAGGGGGCAGCTCTGGAAACACCATATATTTT. This translates into CASSSPTGGSSGNTIYF.

Concerning this clone: A read error may account for a junction end that differs from germline. This chain joins TRBV6-5 and TRBJ1-1; D possibly corresponds to TRBD1 (6 bases). The CDR3 is made up of 15 amino acids. Germline CDR1 reads MNHEY; CDR2 reads SVGAGI. The CDR3 protein is CASRSDRRGNAEAFF. For the CDR3, the DNA is TGTGCCAGCAGGTCCGACAGGAGGGGGAACGCTGAAGCTTTCTTT.

This chain uses TRBV7-2 with TRBJ2-1; possibly TRBD2 for D (6 bases). Trimming shortened V by 2 bases and J by 10 bases, and 18 bases separated the two germline ends. Germline values: CDR1 SGHTA, CDR2 FQGNSA. The CDR3 is made up of 15 amino acids. CDR3 nucleotide sequence: TGTGCCAGCAGCTTAACATCGGGCCTAGCGCAGGAGCAGTTCTTC. Translation: CASSLTSGLAQEQFF.

This chain links TRBV30 with TRBJ2-1; 9 bases are shared with TRBD2. The V gene end was trimmed by 1 base and the J gene end by 6 bases; junction bases not matched to a gene: 4. The CDR3 is 14 residues long. Germline CDR1 GTSNPN, CDR2 SVGIG (reference sequence). The CDR3 region is CAWSGTSAINEQFF. DNA for the CDR3: TGTGCCTGGAGTGGGACTAGCGCCATCAATGAGCAGTTCTTC.

This chain joins TRBV18 and TRBJ2-6; D remains unclear. Per the germline V gene, CDR1 is KGHSH and CDR2 is LQKENI. The CDR3 length is 16 residues. V lost 0 bases to trimming and J lost 3 bases, with 9 bases between them. CDR3 DNA sequence: TGTGCCAGCTCACCACCGTTCTCTATTGGGGCCAACGTCCTGACTTTC. Amino acid sequence: CASSPPFSIGANVLTF.

The chain employs TRBV11-2 and TRBJ2-1; D is perhaps TRBD2 (5 bases). The CDR3 length is 14 residues. Trimming pared 4 bases from V and 3 bases from J, leaving 10 bases between. Germline V CDR1 and CDR2: SGHAT, FQNNGV. This chain's CDR3 is CASSSRAFYNEQFF. CDR3 nucleotides: TGTGCCAGCAGCTCGAGGGCTTTCTACAATGAGCAGTTCTTC.

In this sample, this clone turned up a few times. The V gene is TRBV9, the J gene TRBJ2-1; perhaps TRBD1 as D (5 bases). This CDR3 region has 15 residues. V was pared by 0 bases and J by 5 bases, with 12 bases between. Germline V gene lookup returns CDR1 SGDLS and CDR2 YYNGEE. The CDR3 sequence is CASSVVLKGDNEQFF. The CDR3 DNA sequence: TGTGCCAGCAGCGTAGTGCTAAAAGGGGACAATGAGCAGTTCTTC.

This clone has a count of ten or more. CDR3 sequence: CASSAKVGGALDEQFF. The DNA for the CDR3 is TGTGCCAGCAGTGCCAAAGTTGGGGGGGCGCTTGATGAGCAGTTCTTC. The chain is built from TRBV6-1 and TRBJ2-1; D might be TRBD2 (7 bases). The CDR3 is 16 residues long. V was clipped by 4 bases and J by 8 bases, with 21 bases between them. Germline assignment: CDR1 MNHNS and CDR2 SASEGT.

For this clone: Possible read error: a much larger clone is one base away. The sample carries other DNA sequences with the same CDR3. The DNA for the CDR3 is TGCAGCGTTGGAGGGGGAACAGGGGGCACTGAAGCTTTCTTT. Translated, it gives CSVGGGTGGTEAFF. The V gene is TRBV29-1, the J gene TRBJ1-1; TRBD1 matches 8 bases. J gave up 4 bases and V 4 bases, and 8 bases lay outside the gene matches. There are 14 residues in the CDR3. Germline V CDR1 and CDR2: SQVTM, ANQGSEA.

The chain links TRBV5-1 to TRBJ2-1, with 10 bases aligning to TRBD2. With 1 base clipped from V and 5 bases from J, the junction kept 9 bases outside the gene matches. Germline loops: CDR1 SGHRS, CDR2 YFSETQ. The CDR3 has 17 amino acids. The CDR3 spells CASSLRPSGGRNNEQFF. The CDR3 nucleotides are TGCGCCAGCAGCTTGCGGCCTAGCGGGGGAAGAAACAATGAGCAGTTCTTC.

This chain connects TRBV28 to TRBJ2-2, with 14 bases lining up with TRBD2. Germline trimming cut 6 bases from V and 3 bases from J; bases unmatched to any gene: 3. The germline V gene has CDR1 MDHEN and CDR2 SYDVKM. The CDR3 length is 16 residues. CDR3 sequence: CASRGTSGRYTGELFF. CDR3 sequence (DNA): TGTGCCAGCAGAGGGACTAGCGGGAGATACACCGGGGAGCTGTTTTTT.

The chain carries TRBV29-1 and TRBJ1-1; maybe TRBD1 (5 bases). CDR1 and CDR2 (germline): SQVTM, ANQGSEA. V gave up 6 bases and J gave up 3 bases, with 14 bases separating them. The CDR3 covers 13 residues. CDR3 sequence: CSVVRLGDTEAFF. DNA of the CDR3: TGCAGCGTAGTACGGCTGGGGGACACTGAAGCTTTCTTT.

The rearrangement uses TRBV29-1 and TRBJ1-1; no firm D call. The length of the CDR3 is 13 residues. The germline V gene has CDR1 SQVTM and CDR2 ANQGSEA. The V end lost 0 bases, the J end lost 1 base, and 6 bases lay between the germline ends. The CDR3 is CSVEDIPNTEAFF. The CDR3 DNA sequence: TGCAGCGTTGAAGACATACCGAACACTGAAGCTTTCTTT.

The genes are TRBV27 and TRBJ2-4, with TRBD1 matching over 7 bases. CDR1 MNHEY and CDR2 SMNVEV come from the germline V gene (reference sequence). V was clipped by 7 bases and J by 7 bases; unmatched bases: 4. The CDR3 is made up of 12 amino acids. CDR3 in amino acids: CASNRGSNIQYF. CDR3 nucleotide sequence: TGTGCCAGCAACAGGGGTAGTAACATTCAGTACTTC.

The chain links TRBV7-9 to TRBJ2-5; 8 positions agree with TRBD1. V shed 5 bases, J shed 10 bases, and the junction held 12 bases outside the gene matches. The germline V gene has CDR1 SEHNR and CDR2 FQNEAQ (reference sequence). The CDR3 sequence is 14 residues long. Written as DNA, the CDR3 is TGTGCCAGCAGCACTTGGACAGGGAGACTGAACCAGTACTTC. Translated, it gives CASSTWTGRLNQYF.

CDR3 amino acids: CASSSRGQIYGYTF. The CDR3 DNA is TGTGCCAGCAGTTCCCGTGGACAGATATATGGCTACACCTTC. V and J are TRBV28 and TRBJ1-2; a possible D gene is TRBD1 (6 bases). Trimming removed 4 bases at V and 5 bases at J, with 14 bases between. The CDR3 totals 14 residues. Per germline, CDR1 MDHEN and CDR2 SYDVKM.

This clone was recorded once. The V call is TRBV5-1, the J call TRBJ2-7; 7 nucleotides match TRBD2. Germline V CDR1 and CDR2: SGHRS, YFSETQ. This CDR3 has 17 residues. Trimming took 4 bases from V and 2 from J; bases not matched to a gene: 15. For the CDR3, the DNA is TGCGCCAGCAGCGGGGGGGATCTTAGCGGGCGTGCCTACGAGCAGTACTTC. Translation: CASSGGDLSGRAYEQYF.

CDR3 coding DNA: TGCAGCGTTGTCTACAGGGGTACCCGGGGGGCTGAAGCTTTCTTT. Translating gives CSVVYRGTRGAEAFF. This chain connects TRBV29-1 to TRBJ1-1, with 7 bases identical to TRBD1. The J segment lost 6 bases and the V segment lost 4 bases, leaving 14 bases of the junction unmatched. CDR3 length equals 15 residues. Germline V gene data show CDR1 as SQVTM and CDR2 as ANQGSEA.

The V call is TRBV5-1, the J call TRBJ1-1; D not resolved. Trimming cost V 2 bases and J 1 base, with 9 bases left between them. The CDR3 has 14 residues. Germline V gene sequence: CDR1 SGHRS, CDR2 YFSETQ. CDR3 sequence: CASSLTSGNTEAFF. In nucleotides, the CDR3 is TGCGCCAGCAGCTTAACGTCGGGGAACACTGAAGCTTTCTTT.

The chain has TRBV6-6 and TRBJ2-7, with 7 positions matching TRBD2. The CDR3 extends over 14 amino acids. V shed 8 bases and J 0 bases; nucleotides not matched to a gene: 7. The germline V gene has CDR1 MNHNY and CDR2 SVGAGI (reference sequence). The CDR3 DNA is TGTGCCAGCCGGGGGGAAGGTACCTCCTACGAGCAGTACTTC. This gives the protein CASRGEGTSYEQYF.

The chain is built from TRBV30 and TRBJ2-1, with D perhaps matching TRBD1 (6 bases). V lost 0 bases and J lost 8, with 17 bases in between. Germline CDR1 is GTSNPN and CDR2 is SVGIG (reference sequence). CDR3 size: 15 residues. Here the CDR3 reads CAWSVQVGGIDEQFF. The CDR3 coding sequence is TGTGCCTGGAGTGTACAGGTAGGGGGTATCGATGAGCAGTTCTTC.

The V and J genes are TRBV11-3 and TRBJ2-3, with D tentatively TRBD2 (7 bases). The CDR3 runs to 16 residues. Per germline, CDR1 SGHNT and CDR2 YENEEA. Trimming left V 1 base short and J 4 bases short, with 15 bases between. The CDR3 region has the DNA TGTGCCAGCAGCTTAGGCGGGAGTGGGGGCGCAGATACGCAGTATTTT. Translated, it gives CASSLGGSGGADTQYF.

The chain couples TRBV7-3 to TRBJ2-3; tentatively, D is TRBD2 (5 bases). The V gene's germline CDR1 is SGHTA and CDR2 FQGTGA. With 5 bases removed from V and 4 bases from J, the gap between germline ends came to 13 bases. The CDR3 spans 14 residues. The DNA for the CDR3 is TGTGCCAGCAGCGACAATCTCGGGGCAGATACGCAGTATTTT. It yields the protein CASSDNLGADTQYF.

The chain links TRBV7-2 to TRBJ1-2, with TRBD1 identical over 10 bases. Trimming cost V 5 bases and J 5 bases; bases outside gene matches: 5. CDR1 and CDR2 (germline): SGHTA, FQGNSA. This CDR3 is 14 amino acids long. CDR3 DNA sequence: TGTGCCAGCAGCCTGACAGGGGGCAGGTATGGCTACACCTTC. Residues: CASSLTGGRYGYTF.

This chain links TRBV5-1 with TRBJ1-3, with 9 bases fitting TRBD1. The V segment lost 0 bases and the J segment 4 bases; nucleotides outside the gene matches: 5. There are 16 residues in the CDR3. CDR1 and CDR2 (germline): SGHRS, YFSETQ. CDR3 DNA: TGCGCCAGCAGCTTGGTGGGACAGGGAGTCGGAAACACCATATATTTT. This gives the protein CASSLVGQGVGNTIYF.

This chain connects TRBV7-9 to TRBJ1-1; D unresolved. V lost 4 bases and J lost 4, with 10 bases in between. The CDR3 has 13 residues. Germline assignment: CDR1 SEHNR and CDR2 FQNEAQ (reference sequence). CDR3 in DNA: TGTGCCAGCAGCTCCCTCCAGAGCACTGAAGCTTTCTTT. Its protein product is CASSSLQSTEAFF. The variable domain in full, completed from reference TRBV7-9 and TRBJ1-1, reads DTGVSQNPRHKITKRGQNVTFRCDPISEHNRLYWYRQTLGQGPEFLTYFQNEAQLEKSRLLSDRFSAERPKGSFSTLEIQRTEQGDSAMYLCASSSLQSTEAFFGQGTRLTVV.

This clone has only a few counts. An end of the junction differs from the germline gene, which may be a read error. V is TRBV27 and J is TRBJ1-4; 10 nucleotides line up with TRBD1. CDR1 MNHEY and CDR2 SMNVEV come from the germline V gene (reference sequence). The CDR3 covers 14 residues. The CDR3 is CASSRQGALEKLVF. In DNA, the CDR3 is TGTGCCAGCAGTAGACAGGGGGCGCTTGAAAAACTGGTTTTT. Looking up the rest from reference TRBV27 and TRBJ1-4 gives the full variable domain: EAQVTQNPRYLITVTGKKLTVTCSQNMNHEYMSWYRQDPGLGLRQIYYSMNVEVTDKGDVPEGYKVSRKEKRNFPLILESPSPNQTSLYFCASSRQGALEKLVFGSGTQLSVL.

This clone was seen just once. The chain joins TRBV18 to TRBJ2-3; a possible D gene is TRBD2 (5 bases). The CDR3 totals 14 residues. Germline V gene sequence: CDR1 KGHSH, CDR2 LQKENI. The V gene lost 1 base and the J gene lost 5 bases, with 10 bases spanning the gap. The CDR3 sequence is CASSPLRAGDTQYF. In nucleotides, the CDR3 is TGTGCCAGCTCACCACTGAGGGCTGGAGATACGCAGTATTTT.

J is TRBJ2-2 and V is TRBV18; tentatively, D is TRBD1 (6 bases). The CDR3 is 16 residues long. CDR1 is KGHSH and CDR2 is LQKENI in the germline V gene. Trimming stripped 3 bases from V and 3 bases from J, with 14 bases between. The CDR3 sequence: CASSPTTGPDTGELFF. In DNA form, the CDR3 reads TGTGCCAGCTCACCCACGACAGGCCCGGACACCGGGGAGCTGTTTTTT.

The chain recombines TRBV29-1 with TRBJ1-2; a possible D gene is TRBD1 (5 bases). The CDR3 has 13 residues. The V gene's germline CDR1 is SQVTM and CDR2 ANQGSEA. Deletions cut 7 bases from V and 2 bases from J, with 14 bases between. Here the CDR3 DNA reads TGCAGCGATTCGCAGGGCCCGAACTATGGCTACACCTTC. Its translation is CSDSQGPNYGYTF.